The 2 T cell receptor beta chains below come from one sample, sequenced in a study of response to subunit inactivated influenza vaccine. TCRdb re-analysed the RT-PCR reads in MiXCR, keeping a single row per CDR3 protein. The data show a few hundred thousand distinct CDR3 sequences, 11% seen once. Sequencing was performed on PBMCs from blood, taken about 40 days after vaccination. Every receptor here comes from a man aged 50 or older who received an inactivated influenza vaccine.

The chain joins TRBV4-2 to TRBJ2-5, with TRBD1 as a possible D gene (5 bases). The CDR3 spans 16 residues. The germline V gene encodes CDR1 LGHNA and CDR2 YNFKEQ. Trimming removed 1 base from V and 1 base from J, with 13 bases in between. The CDR3 sequence: CASSQAWQGVQETQYF. The CDR3 DNA reads as TGTGCCAGCAGCCAAGCATGGCAGGGCGTCCAAGAGACCCAGTACTTC.

This clonotype was found a few times. The chain couples TRBV5-6 to TRBJ2-7, with TRBD1 matching 10 bases. Per the germline V gene, CDR1 is SGHDT and CDR2 is YYEEEE. The V gene end was trimmed by 3 bases and the J gene end by 3 bases; junction bases not matched to a gene: 3. The CDR3 runs to 14 residues. Here the CDR3 reads CASSWRDRGYEQYF. The CDR3 DNA reads as TGTGCCAGCAGCTGGAGGGACAGGGGCTACGAGCAGTACTTC.